The T cell receptor (beta chain) under discussion was sequenced for a study of shared clonotypes between healthy human individuals. V was pared by 4 bases and J by 0 bases, with 5 bases of the junction left unmatched. Germline V lookup: CDR1 SGHDT, CDR2 YYEEEE. CDR3 length: 16 residues. The authors ran the assay at deep level. The assay was immunoSEQ multiplex PCR, and TCRdb's table has in-frame clones only and misses some. Counted here are around 2.5 million clones, 93% occurring once; the ten biggest clones make up more than 0.35%. Sequenced: naive CD4+ T cells from PBMCs. The subset was: CD45RA+ positively selected. The J gene is TRBJ1-3, the V gene TRBV5-6; 9 bases line up with TRBD1. The sequence came from a man aged 18 to 30 in good health. Some clones in this sample may be carry-over from other donors' samples. CDR3 DNA: TGTGCCAGCAGCAGCGGGACAGGGCCCTCTGGAAACACCATATATTTT. Amino acids: CASSSGTGPSGNTIYF.